A single sample gave rise to the 11 T cell receptor beta chains below, sequenced in a study of blood T cell repertoires in COVID-19. Method: immunoSEQ multiplex PCR; TCRdb's copy keeps in-frame clones and lacks some. Among about 260,000 clones listed, 70% to 90% were seen once. Sequencing used peripheral blood. The source is a human donor in a cohort sampled during active COVID-19.

The chain links TRBV10-3 to TRBJ2-3; 14 bases fit TRBD2. J gave up 2 bases and V 4 bases, and 2 bases lay outside the gene matches. The CDR3 loop spans 16 amino acids. The germline V gene has CDR1 ENHRY and CDR2 SYGVKD. The CDR3 protein is CAISGTSGGITDTQYF. Written as DNA, the CDR3 is TGTGCCATCAGTGGGACTAGCGGGGGGATCACAGATACGCAGTATTTT.

V gene TRBV4-3 combines with J gene TRBJ1-1, with 8 nucleotides matching TRBD1. Germline CDR1 is LGHNA and CDR2 is YSLEER. V shed 0 bases, J shed 7 bases, and the junction held 4 bases outside the gene matches. The CDR3 extends over 14 amino acids. The CDR3, as DNA: TGCGCCAGCAGCCAAGACAGGGGGCGAGGTGAAGCTTTCTTT. Amino acid sequence: CASSQDRGRGEAFF.

This clone was seen only a few times. V and J are TRBV28 and TRBJ1-2; 7 bases map to TRBD1. The J segment lost 6 bases and the V segment lost 7 bases, leaving 14 bases of the junction unmatched. Germline V gives CDR1 MDHEN, CDR2 SYDVKM. The CDR3 is 15 amino acids. CDR3 nucleotides: TGTGCCAGCACTCCAATCCGCAGGGGGGAGAATGGCTACACCTTC. This sequence encodes CASTPIRRGENGYTF.

The V and J genes are TRBV28 and TRBJ2-7, with D tentatively TRBD1 (6 bases). The CDR3 is made up of 14 amino acids. Per germline, CDR1 MDHEN and CDR2 SYDVKM. V was pared by 5 bases and J by 2 bases, with 13 bases between. CDR3 region: CASSPPRTAYEQYF. Here the CDR3 DNA reads TGTGCCAGCAGTCCCCCCCGGACAGCCTACGAGCAGTACTTC.

This clone was found once. The chain joins TRBV25-1 to TRBJ2-3, with 12 nucleotides matching TRBD2. V dropped 9 bases and J dropped 4; count of bases not matched to a gene: 5. Per the germline V gene, CDR1 is MGHDK and CDR2 is SYGVNS. The CDR3 has 14 residues. The CDR3 sequence is CASTTSGRPDTQYF. The CDR3 nucleotides are TGTGCCAGTACTACTAGCGGGAGGCCAGATACGCAGTATTTT.

The sample holds one count of this clone. This chain joins TRBV27 and TRBJ2-3, with D perhaps TRBD2 (6 bases). Trimming removed 8 bases from V and 5 bases from J, with 14 bases in between. CDR1 is MNHEY and CDR2 is SMNVEV in the germline V gene (reference sequence). The CDR3 is made up of 13 amino acids. The CDR3 sequence is CASALGSGDTQYF. In DNA, the CDR3 is TGTGCCAGCGCCCTCGGGAGTGGAGATACGCAGTATTTT.

The chain joins TRBV5-1 to TRBJ2-7, with 11 bases fitting TRBD2. Germline V lookup: CDR1 SGHRS, CDR2 YFSETQ. The CDR3 is 22 amino acids. The junction had 32 bases not matched to a gene; V was cut back by 10 bases and J by 2 bases. The CDR3 spells CARRGGKASGRIRNPFTYEQYF. The DNA for the CDR3 is TGCGCCCGCCGCGGTGGGAAAGCTAGCGGGAGGATCCGCAACCCCTTTACCTACGAGCAGTACTTC.

The chain couples TRBV7-6 to TRBJ2-2; D is undetermined. Germline assignment: CDR1 SGHVS and CDR2 FNYEAQ. Trimming left V 5 bases short and J 0 bases short, with 16 bases between. The CDR3 covers 17 residues. The CDR3 nucleotides are TGTGCCAGCAGCCGCTTCCTGACTGAAGCGAACACCGGGGAGCTGTTTTTT. It codes for CASSRFLTEANTGELFF.

CDR3 sequence (DNA): TGTGCCAGCAACATTGTGGCGGCGGACACTGAAGCTTTCTTT. Protein: CASNIVAADTEAFF. This rearrangement joins TRBV7-8 to TRBJ1-1; D remains ambiguous. V was shortened by 7 bases and J by 3 bases, with 15 bases between the two germline ends. Per the germline V gene, CDR1 is SGHVS and CDR2 is FQNEAQ. The CDR3 extends over 14 amino acids.

The genes are TRBV9 and TRBJ2-7; D possibly corresponds to TRBD1 (5 bases). Germline CDR1 reads SGDLS; CDR2 reads YYNGEE. Trimming pared 1 base from V and 5 bases from J, leaving 16 bases between. The CDR3 runs to 15 residues. The CDR3 DNA reads TGTGCCAGCAGCGTACAGGGCCTCAGTATGAACGAGCAGTACTTC. Protein product: CASSVQGLSMNEQYF.

The chain couples TRBV7-9 to TRBJ1-3; unclear D gene. V dropped 6 bases and J dropped 0 bases, with 24 bases sitting between them. Germline CDR1 is SEHNR and CDR2 is FQNEAQ (reference sequence). The CDR3 runs 19 residues. The CDR3 DNA reads as TGTGCCAGCAGACTTAGCGGGTACGGAGGGAGGGTCTCTGGAAACACCATATATTTT. Its translation is CASRLSGYGGRVSGNTIYF.